This TCR beta chain was sequenced in a study of PD-1 blockade in mismatch repair-deficient tumors. Looking at the study overall: All were previously treated, progressing patients with about 12 mismatch repair-deficient cancer types.

Findings and caveats of the study: Tumor-resident clones, often absent from pretreatment blood, expanded after pembrolizumab and then contracted.

Clones were read by immunoSEQ multiplex PCR, and TCRdb kept only the in-frame ones, dropping some. This repertoire shows about 68,000 clones, 70% to 80% found once; its top ten account for roughly 6%. TCR sequencing covered a few patients who responded to pembrolizumab. Concerning this clone: Its antigen remains unidentified.

The TCR originated in an adult with mismatch repair-deficient cancer. Sequences were derived from peripheral blood, sampled 2 weeks after starting pembrolizumab.

This CDR3 is CASIFSETQYF. The CDR3 region has the DNA TGTGCCAGCATCTTCAGCGAGACCCAGTACTTC. The chain combines TRBV6-6 with TRBJ2-5; the D is unclear. V shed 7 bases and J shed 5 bases, with 8 bases lying between them. The CDR3 loop spans 11 amino acids. Germline loops: CDR1 MNHNY, CDR2 SVGAGI (reference sequence).